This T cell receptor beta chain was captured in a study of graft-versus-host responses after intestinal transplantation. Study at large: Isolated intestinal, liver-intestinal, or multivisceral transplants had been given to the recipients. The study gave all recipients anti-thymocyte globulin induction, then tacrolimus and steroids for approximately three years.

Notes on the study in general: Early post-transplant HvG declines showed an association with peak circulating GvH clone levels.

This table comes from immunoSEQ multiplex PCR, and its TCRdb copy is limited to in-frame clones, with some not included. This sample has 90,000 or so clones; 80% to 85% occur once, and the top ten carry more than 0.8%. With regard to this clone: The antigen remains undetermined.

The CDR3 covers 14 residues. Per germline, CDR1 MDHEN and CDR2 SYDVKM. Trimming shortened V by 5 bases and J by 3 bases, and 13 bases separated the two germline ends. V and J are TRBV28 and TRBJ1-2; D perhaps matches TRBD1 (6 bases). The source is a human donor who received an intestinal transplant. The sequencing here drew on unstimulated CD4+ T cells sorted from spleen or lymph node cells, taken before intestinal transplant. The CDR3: CASSLPGGDYGYTF. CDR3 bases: TGTGCCAGCAGTCTTCCGGGGGGCGACTATGGCTACACCTTC.